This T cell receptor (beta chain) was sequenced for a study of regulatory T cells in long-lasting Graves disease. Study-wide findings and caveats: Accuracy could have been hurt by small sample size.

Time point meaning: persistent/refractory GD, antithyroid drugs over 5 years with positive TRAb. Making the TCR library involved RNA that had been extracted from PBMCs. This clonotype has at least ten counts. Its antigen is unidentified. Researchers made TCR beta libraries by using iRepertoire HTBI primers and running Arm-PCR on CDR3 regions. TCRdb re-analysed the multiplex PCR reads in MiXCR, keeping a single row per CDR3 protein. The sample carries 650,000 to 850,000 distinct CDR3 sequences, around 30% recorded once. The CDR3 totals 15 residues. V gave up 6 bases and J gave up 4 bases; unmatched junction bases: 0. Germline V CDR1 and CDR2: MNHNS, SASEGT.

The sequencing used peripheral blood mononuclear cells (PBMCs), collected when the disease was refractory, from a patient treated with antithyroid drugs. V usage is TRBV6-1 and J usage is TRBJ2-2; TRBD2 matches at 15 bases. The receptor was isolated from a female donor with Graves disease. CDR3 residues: CASRGLAGGTGELFF. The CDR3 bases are TGTGCCAGCAGGGGACTAGCGGGAGGCACCGGGGAGCTGTTTTTT.